What follows is one TCR beta chain and its context. Antigen unknown. The data stem from a study of cytotoxic CD8 clonotypes in ibrutinib-treated CLL. Study overall: The authors obtained response samples at a median of approximately 12 months of treatment, range 6 to 36.

The repertoire was sequenced with immunoSEQ multiplex PCR; TCRdb's copy has only in-frame clones and lacks some. The table lists about 300,000 clones, about 72% of them singletons, with roughly 6% in the top ten. Findings and limits, study-wide: Clonality was elevated at ibrutinib response and had returned toward baseline at progression.

Sample: PBMCs, taken at disease progression, from a patient treated with ibrutinib. The clonotype was recovered from a human donor with chronic lymphocytic leukemia.

The CDR3 is CSVVVRGLSYEQYF. The CDR3, as DNA: TGCAGCGTTGTAGTCAGGGGGCTATCCTACGAGCAGTACTTC. The chain is built from TRBV29-1 and TRBJ2-7; 8 bases map to TRBD1. The CDR3 contains 14 residues. Germline CDR1 SQVTM, CDR2 ANQGSEA. V lost 4 bases and J lost 1; bases outside the gene matches: 6.